This is a list of T cell receptor beta chains from one sample in a study of cytomegalovirus exposure and HLA in healthy donors. Some clones are missing from TCRdb's copy, which holds only in-frame ones; the method was immunoSEQ multiplex PCR. The sample contains under 150,000 clones, roughly four fifths of which appear only once. The specimen was PBMCs. These receptors came from a young man in good health and CMV-seronegative. Each CDR3 is given without its conserved first and last residue.

v_gene: TRBV5-1
CDR3aa: ATSGLGVETQY

v_gene: TRBV6-4
CDR3aa: ASSDGGGYTDTQY

v_gene: TRBV19
CDR3aa: ASSIVPKLNYGYT

v_gene: TRBV5-1
CDR3aa: ASRIGQGGYEQY

v_gene: TRBV6-1
CDR3aa: ASSTNYGYT

v_gene: TRBV2
CDR3aa: AGLYRGTNEKLF

v_gene: TRBV19
CDR3aa: ASSMTSGGVDTQY

v_gene: TRBV5-6
CDR3aa: ASSGLAGATSYEQY

v_gene: TRBV15
CDR3aa: ATSRDLWESGYGNTIY

v_gene: TRBV7-2
CDR3aa: ASSFFGTYEQY